A selection of T cell receptor beta chains follows, all from one sample in a study of cytomegalovirus exposure and HLA in healthy donors. The method was immunoSEQ multiplex PCR; TCRdb's version includes in-frame clones alone and lacks a portion of them. In the table there are about 110,000 clones, 70% to 80% of which are singletons. Sequencing was carried out using PBMCs. These receptors all come from a female donor in good health and CMV-seronegative. Each CDR3 is given with its conserved first and last residue.

v_gene,CDR3aa
TRBV5-1,CASSTRLAGGYNEQFF
TRBV30,CAWQNSGAEAFF
TRBV6-1,CASAGQGGGNQPQHF
TRBV7-2,CASSLVTSGLADTQYF
TRBV27,CASSFRSLAGLTLHF
TRBV2,CASTLGTGETQYF
TRBV13,CASSSAGHREQFF
TRBV2,CASSEEGPGLAGYTDTQYF
TRBV5-1,CASSLVSARGSYEQYF
TRBV6-5,CASWDRLMNTEAFF
TRBV5-4,CASSQDDRGPANYGYTF
TRBV7-2,CASSLTGEPPEQFF
TRBV11-2,CASSFRTSYNEQFF
TRBV9,CASSVDPTAHEQYF
TRBV6-5,CASSYGTLTGELFF
TRBV9,CASSVTPGQGDYGYTF
TRBV9,CASSSRHLGADTEAFF
TRBV19,CASSISPSSGNTIYF
TRBV28,CASTGTGRGGYTF
TRBV7-2,CASSLVASGRDEQFF
TRBV5-1,CASSLERLAGLGETQYF
TRBV5-1,CASTAVSGRVQYF
TRBV4-2,CASSQDIRGSYNEQFF
TRBV7-9,CASSRGEAFF
TRBV10-1,CASSDGGAIYEQYF
TRBV5-1,CASSLGPTGGGQETQYF
TRBV4-1,CASSQDGTGVDRTDTQYF
TRBV10-3,CAIGTSGRDYNEQFF
TRBV28,CASTPEGARVNTEAFF